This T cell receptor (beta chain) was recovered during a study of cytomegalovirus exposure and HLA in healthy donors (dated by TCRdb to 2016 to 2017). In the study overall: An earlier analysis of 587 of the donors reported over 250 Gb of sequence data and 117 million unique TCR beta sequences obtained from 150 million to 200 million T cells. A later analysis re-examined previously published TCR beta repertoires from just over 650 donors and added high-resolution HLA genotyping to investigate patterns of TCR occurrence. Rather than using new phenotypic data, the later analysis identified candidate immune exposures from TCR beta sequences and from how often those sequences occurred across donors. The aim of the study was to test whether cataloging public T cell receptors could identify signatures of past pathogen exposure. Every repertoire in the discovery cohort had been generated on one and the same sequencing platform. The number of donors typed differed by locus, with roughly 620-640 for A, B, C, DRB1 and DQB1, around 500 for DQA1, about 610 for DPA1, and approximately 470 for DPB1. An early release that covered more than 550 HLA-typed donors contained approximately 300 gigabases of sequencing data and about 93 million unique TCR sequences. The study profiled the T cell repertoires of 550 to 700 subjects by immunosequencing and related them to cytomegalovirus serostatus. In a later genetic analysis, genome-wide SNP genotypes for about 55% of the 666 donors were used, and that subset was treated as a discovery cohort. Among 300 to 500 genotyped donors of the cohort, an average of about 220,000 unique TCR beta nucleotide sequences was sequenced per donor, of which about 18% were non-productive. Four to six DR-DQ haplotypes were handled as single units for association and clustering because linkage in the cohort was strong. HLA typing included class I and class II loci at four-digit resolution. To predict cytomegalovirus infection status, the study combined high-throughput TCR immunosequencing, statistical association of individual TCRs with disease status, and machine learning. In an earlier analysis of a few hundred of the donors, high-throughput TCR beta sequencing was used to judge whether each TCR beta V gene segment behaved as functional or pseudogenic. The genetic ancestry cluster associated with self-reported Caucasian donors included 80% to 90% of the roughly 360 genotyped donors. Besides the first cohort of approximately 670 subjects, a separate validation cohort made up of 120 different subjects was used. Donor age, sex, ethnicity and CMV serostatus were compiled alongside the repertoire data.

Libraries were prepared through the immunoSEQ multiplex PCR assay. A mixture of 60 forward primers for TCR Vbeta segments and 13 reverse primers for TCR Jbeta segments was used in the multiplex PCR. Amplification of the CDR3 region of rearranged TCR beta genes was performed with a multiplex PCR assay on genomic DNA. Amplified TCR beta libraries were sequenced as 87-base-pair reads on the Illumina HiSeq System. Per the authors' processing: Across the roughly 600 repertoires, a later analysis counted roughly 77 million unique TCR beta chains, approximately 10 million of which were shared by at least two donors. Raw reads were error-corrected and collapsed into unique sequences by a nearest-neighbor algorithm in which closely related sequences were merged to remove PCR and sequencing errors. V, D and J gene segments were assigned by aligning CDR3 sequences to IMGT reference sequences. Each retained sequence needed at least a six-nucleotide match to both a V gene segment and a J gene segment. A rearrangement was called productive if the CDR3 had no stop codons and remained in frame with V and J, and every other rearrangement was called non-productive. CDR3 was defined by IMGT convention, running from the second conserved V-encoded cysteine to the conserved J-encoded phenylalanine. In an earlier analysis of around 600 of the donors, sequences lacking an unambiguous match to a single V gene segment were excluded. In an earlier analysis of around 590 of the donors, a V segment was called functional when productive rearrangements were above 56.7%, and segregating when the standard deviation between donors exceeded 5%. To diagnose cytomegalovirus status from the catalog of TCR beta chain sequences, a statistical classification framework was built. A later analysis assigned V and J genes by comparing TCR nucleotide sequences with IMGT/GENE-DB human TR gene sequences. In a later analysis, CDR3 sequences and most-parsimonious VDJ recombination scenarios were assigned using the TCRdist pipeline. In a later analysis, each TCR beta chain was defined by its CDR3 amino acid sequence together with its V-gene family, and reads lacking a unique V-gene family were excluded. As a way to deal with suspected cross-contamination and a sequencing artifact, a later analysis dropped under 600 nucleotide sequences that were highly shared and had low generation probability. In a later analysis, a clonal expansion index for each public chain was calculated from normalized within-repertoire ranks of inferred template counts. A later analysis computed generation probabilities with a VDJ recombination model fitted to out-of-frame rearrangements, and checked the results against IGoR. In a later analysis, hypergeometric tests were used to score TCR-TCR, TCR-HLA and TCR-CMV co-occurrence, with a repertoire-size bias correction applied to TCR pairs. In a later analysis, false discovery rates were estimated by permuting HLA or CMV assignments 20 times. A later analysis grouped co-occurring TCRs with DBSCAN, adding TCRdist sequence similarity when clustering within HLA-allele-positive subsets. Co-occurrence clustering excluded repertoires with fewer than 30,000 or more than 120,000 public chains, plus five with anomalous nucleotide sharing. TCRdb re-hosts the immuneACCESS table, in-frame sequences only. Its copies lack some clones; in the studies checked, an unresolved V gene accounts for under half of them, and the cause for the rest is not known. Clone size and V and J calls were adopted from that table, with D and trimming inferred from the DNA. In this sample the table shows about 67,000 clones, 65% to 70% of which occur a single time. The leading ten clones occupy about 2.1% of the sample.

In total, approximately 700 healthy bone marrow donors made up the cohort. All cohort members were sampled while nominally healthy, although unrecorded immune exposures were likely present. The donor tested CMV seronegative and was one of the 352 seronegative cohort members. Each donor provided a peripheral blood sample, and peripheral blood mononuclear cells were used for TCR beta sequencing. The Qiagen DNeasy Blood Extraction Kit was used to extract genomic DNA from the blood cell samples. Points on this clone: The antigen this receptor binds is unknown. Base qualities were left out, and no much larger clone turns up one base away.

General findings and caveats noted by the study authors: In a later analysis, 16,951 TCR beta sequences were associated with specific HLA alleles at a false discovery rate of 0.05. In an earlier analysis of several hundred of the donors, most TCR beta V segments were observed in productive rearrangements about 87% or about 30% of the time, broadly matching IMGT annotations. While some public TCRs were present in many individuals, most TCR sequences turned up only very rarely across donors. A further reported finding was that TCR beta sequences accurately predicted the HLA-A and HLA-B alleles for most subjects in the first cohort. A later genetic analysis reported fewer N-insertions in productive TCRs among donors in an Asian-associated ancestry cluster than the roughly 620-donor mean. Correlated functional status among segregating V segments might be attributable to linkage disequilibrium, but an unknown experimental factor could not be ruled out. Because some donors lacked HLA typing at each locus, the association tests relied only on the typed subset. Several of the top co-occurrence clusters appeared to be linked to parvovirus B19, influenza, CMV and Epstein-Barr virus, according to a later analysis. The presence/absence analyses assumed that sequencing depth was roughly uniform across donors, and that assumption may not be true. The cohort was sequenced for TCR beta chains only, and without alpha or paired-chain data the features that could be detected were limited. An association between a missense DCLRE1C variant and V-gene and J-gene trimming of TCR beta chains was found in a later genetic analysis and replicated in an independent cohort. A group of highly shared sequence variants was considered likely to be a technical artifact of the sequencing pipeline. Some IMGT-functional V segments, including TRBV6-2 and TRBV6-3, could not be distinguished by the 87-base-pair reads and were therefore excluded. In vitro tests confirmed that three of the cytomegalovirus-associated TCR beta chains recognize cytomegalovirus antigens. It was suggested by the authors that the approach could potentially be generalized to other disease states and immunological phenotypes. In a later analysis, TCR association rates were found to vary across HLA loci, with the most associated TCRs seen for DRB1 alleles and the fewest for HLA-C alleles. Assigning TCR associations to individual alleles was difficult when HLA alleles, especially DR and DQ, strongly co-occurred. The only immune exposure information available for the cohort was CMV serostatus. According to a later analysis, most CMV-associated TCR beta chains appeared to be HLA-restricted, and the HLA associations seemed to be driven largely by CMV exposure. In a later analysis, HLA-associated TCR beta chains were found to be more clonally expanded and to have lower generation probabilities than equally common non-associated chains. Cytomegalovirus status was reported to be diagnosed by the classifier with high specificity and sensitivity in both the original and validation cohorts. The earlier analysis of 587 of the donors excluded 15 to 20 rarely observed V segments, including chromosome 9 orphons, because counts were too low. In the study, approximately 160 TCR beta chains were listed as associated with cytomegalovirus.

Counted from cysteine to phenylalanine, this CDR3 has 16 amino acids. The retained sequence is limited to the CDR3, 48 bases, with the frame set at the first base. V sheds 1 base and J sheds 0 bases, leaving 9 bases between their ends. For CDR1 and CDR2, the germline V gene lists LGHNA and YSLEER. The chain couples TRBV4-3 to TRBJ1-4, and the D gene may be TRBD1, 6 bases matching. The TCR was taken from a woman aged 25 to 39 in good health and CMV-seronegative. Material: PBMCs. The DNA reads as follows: TGCGCCAGCAGCCAAGCTCAGGGGACAACTAATGAAAAACTGTTTTTT. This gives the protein CASSQAQGTTNEKLFF.